What follows are 31 T cell receptor beta chains derived from one specimen sequenced in a study of blood T cell repertoires in COVID-19. Libraries were prepared by immunoSEQ multiplex PCR; TCRdb keeps only in-frame clonotypes and omits some of them. The sample has fewer than 250,000 clones, 80% to 90% seen once. The sequencing input was peripheral blood. All receptors come from a woman in her sixties or seventies with acute or convalescent COVID-19.

This clone was observed a handful of times. CDR3 DNA sequence: TGTGCCAGCAGTTCTTACAGCAGGGGGCTTGGGGCCAACGTCCTGACTTTC. This gives the protein CASSSYSRGLGANVLTF. This chain connects TRBV6-2 or TRBV6-3 to TRBJ2-6; 8 bases align to TRBD1. The CDR3 is 17 residues long. Germline V gives CDR1 MNHEY, CDR2 SVGEGT. Trimming cost V 4 bases and J 3 bases; bases outside gene matches: 8.

The chain uses TRBV2 and TRBJ1-6; D gene ambiguous. Trimming took 7 bases from V and 6 from J, leaving 13 bases between them. Germline CDR1 is SNHLY and CDR2 is FYNNEI. The CDR3 contains 14 residues. This CDR3 reads CASTPRRPNSPLHF. In nucleotides, the CDR3 is TGTGCCAGCACCCCTCGGAGACCTAATTCACCCCTCCACTTT.

This sequence joins TRBV10-3 and TRBJ1-2; possible D gene TRBD1, 5 bases. The CDR3 consists of 14 residues. Germline loops: CDR1 ENHRY, CDR2 SYGVKD. Trimming removed 0 bases from V and 8 bases from J, with 13 bases in between. The CDR3 loop is CAISESLREGGYTF. The CDR3 coding sequence is TGTGCCATCAGTGAGTCGCTCAGGGAAGGCGGCTACACCTTC.

This clone was found a few times. Other DNA sequences of this sample code for an identical CDR3. The chain links TRBV7-2 to TRBJ1-5; D unclear. This CDR3 is 13 amino acids long. V lost 5 bases and J 0 bases, leaving 5 bases between the germline ends. The V gene's germline CDR1 is SGHTA and CDR2 FQGNSA. The CDR3 spells CASSPSSNQPQHF. In nucleotides, the CDR3 is TGTGCCAGCAGCCCGAGTAGCAATCAGCCCCAGCATTTT.

V gene TRBV6-2 or TRBV6-3 combines with J gene TRBJ2-3; no reliable D call. This CDR3 has 15 amino acids. Germline values: CDR1 MNHEY, CDR2 SVGEGT. Trimming left V 3 bases short and J 1 base short, with 11 bases between. The CDR3 loop is CASSYEDIGTDTQYF. The CDR3, as DNA: TGTGCCAGCAGTTATGAAGACATTGGCACAGATACGCAGTATTTT.

The chain combines TRBV3-1 (or the pseudogene TRBV3-2) with TRBJ2-6; 12 nucleotides match TRBD1. CDR3 size: 18 residues. The junction had 5 bases not matched to a gene; V was cut back by 3 bases and J by 2 bases. From germline, CDR1 is LGHDT and CDR2 YNNKEL (reference sequence). The CDR3 DNA follows: TGTGCCAGCAGCCACCGGGACAGGGGGCGTGCTGGGGCCAACGTCCTGACTTTC. This encodes CASSHRDRGRAGANVLTF.

With regard to this clone: Other DNA sequences of this sample code for an identical CDR3. The rearrangement joins TRBV6-5 to TRBJ1-4, with 7 bases aligning to TRBD1. The CDR3 has 15 amino acids. Germline lookup yields CDR1 MNHEY and CDR2 SVGAGI. Trimming at V came to 6 bases and at J to 0 bases, leaving 4 bases not matched to a gene. The CDR3 DNA reads as TGTGCCAGCAGCCATCAGGGGGCAACTAATGAAAAACTGTTTTTT. It translates to CASSHQGATNEKLFF.

This clone was detected once. Written as DNA, the CDR3 is TGCGCCAGCAGCTTGGCGGGGAGCTCTGGAAACACCATATATTTT. This gives the protein CASSLAGSSGNTIYF. The genes are TRBV5-1 and TRBJ1-3; D is undetermined. Germline V gene data show CDR1 as SGHRS and CDR2 as YFSETQ. This CDR3 contains 15 residues. The V end lost 0 bases, the J end lost 0 bases, and 7 bases lay between the germline ends. The full variable domain, its missing parts supplied by reference TRBV5-1 and TRBJ1-3, is KAGVTQTPRYLIKTRGQQVTLSCSPISGHRSVSWYQQTPGQGLQFLFEYFSETQRNKGNFPGRFSGRQFSNSRSEMNVSTLELGDSALYLCASSLAGSSGNTIYFGEGSWLTVV.

The chain carries TRBV29-1 and TRBJ2-3, with 12 bases matching TRBD2. CDR3 length equals 14 residues. The V gene's germline CDR1 is SQVTM and CDR2 ANQGSEA. CDR3 region: CSEALAGGTDTQYF. CDR3 DNA sequence: TGCAGTGAAGCCCTAGCGGGGGGGACAGATACGCAGTATTTT.

J is TRBJ2-7 and V is TRBV6-5, with 7 bases identical to TRBD1. The J segment lost 6 bases and the V segment lost 5 bases, leaving 7 bases of the junction unmatched. This CDR3 is 13 amino acids long. The V gene's germline CDR1 is MNHEY and CDR2 SVGAGI. The CDR3 DNA is TGTGCCAGCAGTCACGGACAGGAGTTCGAGCAGTACTTC. It codes for CASSHGQEFEQYF.

The genes are TRBV3-1 (or the pseudogene TRBV3-2) and TRBJ2-1; 7 bases match TRBD1. Germline CDR1 is LGHDT and CDR2 is YNNKEL (reference sequence). Trimming cost V 4 bases and J 9 bases; bases outside gene matches: 6. This CDR3 comprises 13 residues. The CDR3 reads CASSRTGRTEQFF. DNA of the CDR3: TGTGCCAGCAGCCGGACAGGACGCACTGAGCAGTTCTTC.

This sequence joins TRBV4-3 and TRBJ1-1; weak D call: TRBD1 (5 bases). Germline CDR1 reads LGHNA; CDR2 reads YSLEER. CDR3 length equals 13 residues. V was clipped by 0 bases and J by 5 bases, with 7 bases between them. CDR3 coding DNA: TGCGCCAGCAGCCAAGATCAGGGAACTGAAGCTTTCTTT. Translated: CASSQDQGTEAFF.

This clone appeared once. The chain joins TRBV10-1 to TRBJ1-3, with D possibly being TRBD1 (5 bases). The germline V gene encodes CDR1 WNHNN and CDR2 SYGVQD (reference sequence). The CDR3 covers 14 residues. The V gene lost 4 bases and the J gene lost 3 bases, with 10 bases spanning the gap. The DNA for the CDR3 is TGCGCCAGCAGTGCTGGGACTTTTGGAAACACCATATATTTT. This encodes CASSAGTFGNTIYF.

This chain uses TRBV11-2 with TRBJ2-7; TRBD2 is a possible D gene (7 bases). The CDR3 is 14 residues long. The germline CDR1 and CDR2 sequences are SGHAT and FQNNGV. Trimming left V 8 bases short and J 3 bases short, with 17 bases between. In DNA, the CDR3 is TGTGCCAGCGGCCAGGGGACTAACTTCTACGAGCAGTACTTC. Its translation: CASGQGTNFYEQYF.

The chain employs TRBV4-2 and TRBJ1-5; the match to TRBD1 covers 7 bases. The V gene end was trimmed by 1 base and the J gene end by 5 bases; junction bases not matched to a gene: 2. Germline values: CDR1 LGHNA, CDR2 YNFKEQ. The length of the CDR3 is 14 residues. CDR3 in DNA: TGTGCCAGCAGCCAAGGGCAGGGGGATCAGCCCCAGCATTTT. It translates to CASSQGQGDQPQHF.

In the case of this clone: A much larger clone sits a single nucleotide away, making a read error possible. The rearrangement links TRBV29-1 to TRBJ2-2; 7 bases are shared with TRBD1. Looked up from germline, CDR1 is SQVTM and CDR2 is ANQGSEA. This CDR3 contains 17 residues. With 5 bases clipped from V and 0 bases from J, the junction kept 12 bases outside the gene matches. The CDR3 region is CSVNSETGTPNTGELFF. Here the CDR3 DNA reads TGCAGCGTTAACTCCGAGACAGGGACCCCGAACACCGGGGAGCTGTTTTTT.

The chain couples TRBV3-1 (or the pseudogene TRBV3-2) to TRBJ1-1; no reliable D call. The germline V and J ends were trimmed by 0 bases and 7 bases, with 12 bases remaining between them. Germline lookup yields CDR1 LGHDT and CDR2 YNNKEL (reference sequence). This CDR3 is built from 14 residues. CDR3 sequence: CASSQDQQWLEAFF. The CDR3 DNA is TGTGCCAGCAGCCAAGATCAACAGTGGCTTGAAGCTTTCTTT.

The V and J genes are TRBV5-1 and TRBJ1-2; 8 bases match TRBD1. CDR3 length: 20 amino acids. With V trimmed by 0 bases and J by 8 bases, 24 bases remained unmatched. Germline assignment: CDR1 SGHRS and CDR2 YFSETQ. The CDR3 protein is CASSLAGSLTGQGPSRGYTF. DNA of the CDR3: TGCGCCAGCAGCTTGGCCGGATCGCTAACCGGACAGGGCCCCTCGAGGGGCTACACCTTC.

This clone was detected once. The V and J genes are TRBV6-5 and TRBJ1-3; a possible D gene is TRBD1 (5 bases). CDR1 and CDR2 (germline): MNHEY, SVGAGI. The V end was cut by 0 bases, the J end by 0 bases, with 6 bases between. The length of the CDR3 is 15 residues. The CDR3 spells CASSYSTDSGNTIYF. The CDR3 nucleotides are TGTGCCAGCAGTTACTCGACAGACTCTGGAAACACCATATATTTT.

The chain is built from TRBV7-6 and TRBJ1-3; 7 nucleotides agree with TRBD1. V lost 5 bases and J lost 4; bases outside the gene matches: 2. This CDR3 is built from 13 residues. CDR1 is SGHVS and CDR2 is FNYEAQ in the germline V gene. CDR3: CASSMGQGNTIYF. The CDR3 DNA sequence: TGTGCCAGCAGCATGGGACAGGGAAACACCATATATTTT. The full variable domain, in which reference TRBV7-6 and TRBJ1-3 provide the parts outside the CDR3, is GAGVSQSPRYKVTKRGQDVALRCDPISGHVSLYWYRQALGQGPEFLTYFNYEAQQDKSGLPNDRFSAERPEGSISTLTIQRTEQRDSAMYRCASSMGQGNTIYFGEGSWLTVV.

The rearrangement uses TRBV20-1 and TRBJ2-1, with TRBD1 identical over 8 bases. From germline, CDR1 is DFQATT and CDR2 SNEGSKA (reference sequence). The CDR3 is 15 amino acids. V was pared by 3 bases and J by 4 bases, with 8 bases of the junction left unmatched. The CDR3 DNA reads TGCAGTGCTAGTCTCGGGACAGGACCTTACAATGAGCAGTTCTTC. The encoded protein is CSASLGTGPYNEQFF.

The chain carries TRBV20-1 and TRBJ1-1; tentatively, D is TRBD1 (6 bases). Germline-derived CDR1 and CDR2 are DFQATT and SNEGSKA (reference sequence). CDR3 length equals 10 residues. Trimming removed 5 bases at V and 8 bases at J, with 9 bases between. Written as DNA, the CDR3 is TGCAGTGCTCATACAGGGGAAGCTTTCTTT. It yields the protein CSAHTGEAFF.

The chain couples TRBV6-5 to TRBJ1-5; D remains unclear. Germline V gene sequence: CDR1 MNHEY, CDR2 SVGAGI. The CDR3 is 15 residues long. Trimming cost V 6 bases and J 0 bases, with 12 bases left between them. Written as DNA, the CDR3 is TGTGCCAGCAGCAACACGGGGTATAGCAATCAGCCCCAGCATTTT. It is translated as CASSNTGYSNQPQHF.

This chain joins TRBV3-1 (or the pseudogene TRBV3-2) and TRBJ1-3; D is possibly TRBD1 (6 bases). Deletions cut 2 bases from V and 0 bases from J, with 17 bases between. This CDR3 is built from 18 residues. Looked up from germline, CDR1 is LGHDT and CDR2 is YNNKEL (reference sequence). The DNA of the CDR3 is TGTGCCAGCAGCCAATTTGGGGGCTTGGGAAGCTCTGGAAACACCATATATTTT. Translation gives CASSQFGGLGSSGNTIYF.

The rearrangement uses TRBV6-5 and TRBJ1-1, with TRBD1 matching over 11 bases. This CDR3 is built from 15 residues. J was trimmed by 1 base and V by 6 bases; bases with no gene match: 4. Germline CDR1 is MNHEY and CDR2 is SVGAGI. The CDR3 DNA sequence: TGTGCCAGCAGGGAGGACAGGGGGCGGAACACTGAAGCTTTCTTT. As protein: CASREDRGRNTEAFF.

The chain carries TRBV18 and TRBJ1-4, with D perhaps TRBD1 (6 bases). CDR3 length equals 15 residues. Germline V lookup: CDR1 KGHSH, CDR2 LQKENI. V lost 1 base to trimming and J lost 5 bases, with 11 bases between them. CDR3 nucleotide sequence: TGTGCCAGCTCACCACTGGGGCAGGGGAATGAAAAACTGTTTTTT. Protein sequence: CASSPLGQGNEKLFF.

This CDR3 reads CASSSTIYGYTF. CDR3 in DNA: TGTGCCAGCAGCTCTACCATCTATGGCTACACCTTC. The rearrangement uses TRBV9 and TRBJ1-2; D call uncertain. Trimming took 4 bases from V and 4 from J, leaving 8 bases between them. This CDR3 region has 12 residues. The germline V gene has CDR1 SGDLS and CDR2 YYNGEE.

This rearrangement joins TRBV4-1 to TRBJ1-2, with D maybe TRBD1 (6 bases). Trimming stripped 4 bases from V and 0 bases from J, with 15 bases between. The CDR3 spans 16 residues. In germline, CDR1 is MGHRA, CDR2 YSYEKL. The CDR3 region has the DNA TGCGCCAGCAGCCCCCTTGGCACAGGGCCTAACTATGGCTACACCTTC. Protein sequence: CASSPLGTGPNYGYTF.

V usage is TRBV30 and J usage is TRBJ1-2; tentatively, D is TRBD1 (6 bases). Trimming left V 6 bases short and J 5 bases short, with 13 bases between. In germline, CDR1 is GTSNPN, CDR2 SVGIG (reference sequence). The CDR3 length is 12 residues. CDR3 protein: CACQGTRYGYTF. In nucleotides, the CDR3 is TGTGCCTGTCAGGGGACTAGGTATGGCTACACCTTC.

The chain couples TRBV7-9 to TRBJ2-1, with 11 bases lining up with TRBD2. The length of the CDR3 is 16 residues. Trimming removed 4 bases from V and 7 bases from J; junction bases left unmatched: 9. CDR1 is SEHNR and CDR2 is FQNEAQ in the germline V gene (reference sequence). The CDR3 is CASSSLAGGRENEQFF. The CDR3 coding sequence is TGTGCCAGCAGCTCCCTAGCGGGGGGCCGGGAGAATGAGCAGTTCTTC. Full variable domain (remainder filled in from reference TRBV7-9 and TRBJ2-1): DTGVSQNPRHKITKRGQNVTFRCDPISEHNRLYWYRQTLGQGPEFLTYFQNEAQLEKSRLLSDRFSAERPKGSFSTLEIQRTEQGDSAMYLCASSSLAGGRENEQFFGPGTRLTVL.

V and J are TRBV7-9 and TRBJ2-1; TRBD1 might be the D (5 bases). The V end was cut by 0 bases, the J end by 6 bases, with 12 bases between. The CDR3 is 15 amino acids. Germline V gene data show CDR1 as SEHNR and CDR2 as FQNEAQ (reference sequence). CDR3 nucleotide sequence: TGTGCCAGCAGCTTAGCGTTCGGACAAGTCAATGAGCAGTTCTTC. Protein: CASSLAFGQVNEQFF.